The present entry profiles one T cell receptor (beta chain) with its context. Its antigen target is currently unknown. Per-base quality was not reported, and no clone a single base away is much larger than it. This record comes from a study of PD-1 blockade in classical Hodgkin lymphoma (dated by TCRdb to about 2020). For the wider study: Nivolumab dosing was 3 mg/kg intravenously every 2 weeks, continuing until either disease progression or unacceptable toxicity. To define a peripheral blood immune signature of response to PD-1 blockade in classical Hodgkin lymphoma, the study combined TCR beta sequencing with CyTOF. The research as a whole found: Diversity was lower in patients who began nivolumab less than 1 year after ASCT, so these patients were left out of later analyses to avoid confounding by immune reconstitution. Newly diagnosed patients were reported to have lower baseline TCR diversity than healthy donors, and relapsed/refractory patients were reported to have lower baseline TCR diversity still. Only a single clinical trial cohort was studied, and what caused the repertoire differences, possibly disease activity or prior therapy, remained undefined. A significant rise by C4D1 was seen in CD4+ but not CD8+ TCR diversity (p=0.0027 vs p=0.16), with the rise being most apparent in complete responders (p=0.02). Baseline diversity similar to that of newly diagnosed patients was observed in trial patients achieving complete response, whereas significantly lower diversity was observed in partial responders and progressors.

The Qiagen DNeasy kit was used to extract genomic DNA both from unsorted PBMCs and from the negatively selected CD4+ and CD8+ fractions. TCR beta CDR3 regions were subjected to amplification by immunoSEQ multiplex PCR with primers that anneal to V and J segments. A synthetic immune receptor repertoire was used to minimize amplification bias, and any remaining bias was removed computationally after sequencing. On the study's bioinformatics: Custom Python scripts were used to quantify repertoire diversity as the Shannon entropy index. Unsorted, CD4+ and CD8+ repertoires were analyzed separately, except in combined analyses where CD4+ and CD8+ sequences were merged in silico. Clonal expansion was defined as at least a 2-fold frequency increase after treatment relative to C1D1, with a pseudocount of 0.5 for undetected baseline clones. Singleton clones were defined as clones with 0 or 1 copy at C1D1, and non-singleton clones were defined as clones with 2 or more copies. Clones expanded in unsorted samples were annotated as CD4+, CD8+ or unknown by matching protein sequences in sorted samples from the same patient. Diversity changes from C1D1 to C4D1 were tested in paired samples using Wilcoxon tests. The table was pulled from immuneACCESS by TCRdb, which kept in-frame rearrangements only. Such tables lose some clones; where checked, under half of the loss comes from unresolved V genes, and the rest has no known cause. The DNA gave D and trimming, while V, J and clone size come from that table. The sample table shows tens of thousands of clones, and just over 90% are seen once. The top ten constitute approximately 8% of the sample.

Measured from the cysteine to the phenylalanine, the CDR3 is 16 residues long. Only the CDR3 part of the read is kept: 48 bases, read in frame from the first base. At the junction V is shortened by 6 bases and J by 2 bases, with 17 bases in between. The germline V gene (reference sequence) yields LNHDA for CDR1 and SQIVND for CDR2. The label giving this sample's time point can be read as: cycle 4 day 1 (C4D1), after less than 7 weeks of nivolumab. Every trial patient had relapsed after autologous stem cell transplantation, and cohorts A, B and C differed in prior brentuximab vedotin exposure. The trial cohort included 50 to 70 patients with relapsed/refractory classical Hodgkin lymphoma, and each patient had a best overall response of complete response, partial response or progressive disease. Trial patients were treated with single-agent nivolumab in the multi-cohort phase II CheckMate 205 trial. Best overall response was determined by an independent review committee according to the 2007 International Working Group response criteria. Trial PBMCs were collected just before the start of nivolumab (C1D1) and during therapy at cycle 2 day 1 and cycle 4 day 1. Peripheral blood was collected in 8 mL Vacutainer Cell Preparation Tubes, from which PBMCs were isolated by centrifugation and then cryopreserved.

The V and J segments used are TRBV19 and TRBJ2-1; TRBD2 might be the D gene, on 5 matching bases. The specimen was peripheral blood mononuclear cells (PBMCs), collected before the fourth cycle of nivolumab. The receptor was isolated from a human donor with classical Hodgkin lymphoma. The nucleotides read TGTGCCAGTAGAGAGGAGGCCAGTCGGGCCTACAATGAGCAGTTCTTC. This yields the protein CASREEASRAYNEQFF.